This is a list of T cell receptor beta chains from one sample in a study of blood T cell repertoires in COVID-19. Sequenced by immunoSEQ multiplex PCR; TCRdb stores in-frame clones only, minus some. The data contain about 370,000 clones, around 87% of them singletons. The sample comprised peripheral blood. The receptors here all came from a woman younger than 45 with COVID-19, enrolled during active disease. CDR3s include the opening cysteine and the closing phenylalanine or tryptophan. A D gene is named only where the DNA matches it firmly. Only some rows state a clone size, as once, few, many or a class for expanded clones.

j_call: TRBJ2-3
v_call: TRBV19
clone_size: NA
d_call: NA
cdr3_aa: CASSPRRGDTQYF
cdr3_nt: TGTGCCAGTAGTCCCCGCCGGGGAGATACGCAGTATTTT

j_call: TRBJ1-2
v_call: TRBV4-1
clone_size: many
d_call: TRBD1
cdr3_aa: CASSQSQGAGNGYTF
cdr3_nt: TGCGCCAGCAGCCAATCACAGGGGGCGGGCAATGGCTACACCTTC

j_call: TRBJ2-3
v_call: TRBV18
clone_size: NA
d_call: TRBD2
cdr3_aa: CASSPTSASTDTQYF
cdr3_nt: TGTGCCAGCTCGCCCACTAGCGCCAGCACAGATACGCAGTATTTT

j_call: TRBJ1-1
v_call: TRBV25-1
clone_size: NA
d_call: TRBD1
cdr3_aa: CASLGQLNTEAFF
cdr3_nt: TGTGCCAGCCTGGGACAGTTGAACACTGAAGCTTTCTTT

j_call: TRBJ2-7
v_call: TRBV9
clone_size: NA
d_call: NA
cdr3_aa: CASSPEGLVSYEQYF
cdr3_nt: TGTGCCAGCAGCCCGGAGGGGCTAGTTTCCTACGAGCAGTACTTC

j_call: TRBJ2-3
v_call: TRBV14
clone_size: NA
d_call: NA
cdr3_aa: CASSQVGTSTDTQYF
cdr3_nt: TGTGCCAGCAGCCAAGTTGGGACTAGCACAGATACGCAGTATTTT

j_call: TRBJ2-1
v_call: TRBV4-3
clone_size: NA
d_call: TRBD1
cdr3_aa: CASSQETGGSYNEQFF
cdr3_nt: TGCGCCAGCAGCCAAGAAACAGGGGGTTCTTACAATGAGCAGTTCTTC

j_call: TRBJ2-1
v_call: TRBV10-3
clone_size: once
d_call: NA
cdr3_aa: CAITSGISSEQFF
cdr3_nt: TGTGCCATCACCTCAGGGATTTCTTCTGAGCAGTTCTTC

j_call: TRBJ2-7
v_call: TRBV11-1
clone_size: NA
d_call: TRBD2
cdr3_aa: CASSPTSGEGGYEQYF
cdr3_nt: TGTGCCAGCAGCCCTACTAGCGGGGAAGGAGGGTACGAGCAGTACTTC

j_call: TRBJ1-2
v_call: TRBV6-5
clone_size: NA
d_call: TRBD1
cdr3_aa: CASCRDQGDGDGYTF
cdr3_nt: TGTGCCAGCTGCAGAGATCAGGGGGATGGGGATGGCTACACCTTC

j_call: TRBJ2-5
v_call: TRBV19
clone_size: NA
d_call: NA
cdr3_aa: CASSTAGETQYF
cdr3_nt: TGTGCCAGTAGTACGGCGGGGGAGACCCAGTACTTC

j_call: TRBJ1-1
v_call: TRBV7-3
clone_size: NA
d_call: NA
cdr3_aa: CASSLLTGTEAFF
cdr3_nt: TGTGCCAGCAGCTTATTGACTGGCACTGAAGCTTTCTTT

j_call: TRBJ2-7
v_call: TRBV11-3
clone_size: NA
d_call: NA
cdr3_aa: CASSPDSNEQYF
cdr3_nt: TGTGCCAGCAGCCCCGACAGCAACGAGCAGTACTTC

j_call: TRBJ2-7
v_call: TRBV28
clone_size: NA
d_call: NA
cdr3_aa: CASSSDSRVEQYF
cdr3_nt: TGTGCCAGCAGTTCCGACTCGAGGGTTGAGCAGTACTTC

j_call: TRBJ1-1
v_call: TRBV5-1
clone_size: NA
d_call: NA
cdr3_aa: CASSFGEGRTEAFF
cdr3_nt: TGCGCCAGCAGCTTTGGGGAGGGGAGAACTGAAGCTTTCTTT